This T cell receptor beta chain appears in the sequencing data of a study of metastatic and nonmetastatic thyroid tumors (TCRdb year 2020). Background for the entire study: Repertoires were compared across peripheral blood and tumor or nodule tissue samples from malignant and benign thyroid patients. Study-wide conclusions, independent of this receptor: In both blood and tumor samples, TCR beta diversity was reported to be significantly higher in malignant tumors than in benign nodules.

Preparation of the library involved PCR. The listed sequencing device is Illumina HiSeq 4000. High-throughput sequencing was used to profile the TCR beta-chain CDR3 region of each patient. In the authors' own workflow: The researchers built a classifier to tell apart papillary thyroid cancer patients with distant metastasis, based on CDR3 differences among clinicopathological groups. The Shannon index was used to assess repertoire diversity, and the Morisita-Horn index was used to assess tumor-blood repertoire similarity. The public reads were quality trimmed at Q25 with fastp and then assembled into clones with MiXCR by TCRdb, keeping productive beta chains. The V and J calls and clone size are TCRdb's, not the authors'. In all, the sample holds some 20,000 clones, and approximately 24% of those were seen once. About 8.1% of the sample comes from the top ten. Before undergoing thyroid surgery, none of the patients had been given any kind of treatment. The study retrospectively analysed patient clinical samples collected from about 2012 to 2019 using T-cell receptor beta sequencing.

This clone has a count of ten or more. Its antigen is still unknown. Base-call qualities are not available, and no considerably larger clone is one nucleotide away. The sample consisted of adjacent normal tissue. The TCR was taken from a female donor with papillary thyroid cancer or a benign thyroid nodule (not recorded which). Some clones in this sample may be carry-over from other donors' samples.

The CDR3 has the sequence CSALLGTSWPDGEQFF. The DNA sequence reads TGCAGTGCTCTCCTAGGGACTAGCTGGCCTGATGGTGAGCAGTTCTTC. Recombination joined TRBV20-1 with TRBJ2-1; a stretch of 9 junction bases matches TRBD2. The CDR3 starts with the cysteine, ends with the phenylalanine, and has 16 residues. Left in the record is the CDR3 DNA by itself, 48 bases read in frame from the first base. The germline V gene (reference sequence) supplies CDR1 DFQATT and CDR2 SNEGSKA. Trimmed from V: 5 bases; trimmed from J: 9 bases; junction bases lacking a gene match: 17.